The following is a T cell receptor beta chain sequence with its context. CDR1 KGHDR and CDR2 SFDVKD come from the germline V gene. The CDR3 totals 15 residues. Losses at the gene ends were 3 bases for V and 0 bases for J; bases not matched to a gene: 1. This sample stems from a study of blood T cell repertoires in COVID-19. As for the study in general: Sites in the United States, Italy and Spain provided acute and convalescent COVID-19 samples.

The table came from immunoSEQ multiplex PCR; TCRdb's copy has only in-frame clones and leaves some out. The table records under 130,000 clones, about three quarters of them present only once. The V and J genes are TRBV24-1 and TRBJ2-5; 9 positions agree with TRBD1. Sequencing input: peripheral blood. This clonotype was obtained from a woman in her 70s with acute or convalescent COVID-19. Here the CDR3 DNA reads TGTGCCACCAGTGATGGGACAGGGAACCAAGAGACCCAGTACTTC. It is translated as CATSDGTGNQETQYF.